This T cell receptor (beta chain) is drawn from a study of shared clonotypes between healthy human individuals. Naive-designated CD8 cells lacked CD45RO, were positively enriched for CCR7, and omitted terminally differentiated effector memory CD45RA+ cells. General study points: Across subsets, estimated richness was generally greater for naive than for memory populations.

Comments on this clone: Its target is unknown. Distinct nucleotide sequences in the sample also encode this CDR3.

Sorted subsets were amplified in replicate PCRs using 200 to 250 ng DNA, tens of thousands of T cell genomes. In the original analysis: ImmunoSEQ output held junction-only sequences without quality scores, so filtering differed. Profiled with immunoSEQ multiplex PCR; TCRdb holds only in-frame clones, not every one. V and J calls and clone size are given by that table; D and trimming were obtained from the DNA. The table includes about 2.2 million clones, roughly 95% detected once. Germline assignment: CDR1 SEHNR and CDR2 FQNEAQ (reference sequence). V gave up 5 bases and J gave up 1 base, with 9 bases separating them. This CDR3 has 13 amino acids.

The source material was naive CD8+ T cells from PBMCs. This chain connects TRBV7-9 to TRBJ2-7; D may match TRBD1 or TRBD2 (6 bases each). The origin of this receptor is a man between 18 and 35 years old in good health. Some clones in this sample may be carry-over from other donors' samples. The CDR3 reads CASSRGVSYEQYF. The CDR3 DNA follows: TGTGCCAGCAGCAGGGGGGTTTCCTACGAGCAGTACTTC.